Detailed here is one T cell receptor beta chain. The data were obtained in a study of blood T cell repertoires in COVID-19. Deletions cut 0 bases from V and 0 bases from J, with 5 bases between. Looked up from germline, CDR1 is GTSNPN and CDR2 is SVGIG (reference sequence). The CDR3 runs 13 residues. Authors' methods: Counts of nucleated cells, estimated from reference gene primer amplification, were obtained. Assay used: immunoSEQ multiplex PCR; TCRdb lists only in-frame clones, some missing. V, J and clone size reflect that table, while D and trimming were determined from the DNA. The sample records around 160,000 clones, approximately 78% being singletons.

Sample: peripheral blood. This TCR derives from a human donor with acute or convalescent COVID-19. The donor label of this sample is uncertain. The rearrangement uses TRBV30 and TRBJ1-1; D call uncertain. CDR3 residues: CAWSVLMNTEAFF. The CDR3 DNA is TGTGCCTGGAGTGTCTTAATGAACACTGAAGCTTTCTTT.